Included here is one T cell receptor (beta chain) sequence, with context. Libraries were prepared by immunoSEQ multiplex PCR; TCRdb keeps only in-frame clonotypes and omits some of them. The repertoire consists of fewer than 300,000 clones, with around 90% occurring once and the leading ten covering 1.1%. The V segment lost 5 bases and the J segment 3 bases; nucleotides outside the gene matches: 4. This CDR3 has 15 amino acids. CDR1 and CDR2 (germline): SEHNR, FQNEAQ (reference sequence). Self-reported history from a screening survey and questionnaire set each donor's cohort. The recovered donors of Cohort 3 showed two negative PCRs, clearance, or symptom resolution. The entry originates in a study of blood T cell repertoires in COVID-19. Across the study: Samples came from the United States, Italy and Spain, spanning acute and convalescent COVID-19. T cells, B-cell-depleted T cells, or PBMCs supplied cDNA or gDNA.

The chain carries TRBV7-9 and TRBJ2-1; TRBD2 matches at 10 bases. This TCR was sampled from a woman in her twenties or thirties who had recovered from COVID-19. Material for sequencing was PBMCs or T cells enriched from blood (not recorded which). The CDR3 nucleotides are TGTGCCAGCAGCCCTAGCGGGAGTTACTACAATGAGCAGTTCTTC. As protein: CASSPSGSYYNEQFF.